This T cell receptor (beta chain) was documented in a study of vaccination and CD4 T cells after COVID-19. At the level of the study: Ranging from 14 to 241, the interval between dose two and post-vaccine sampling had a median of about 72 days.

Treatment reported: 10-day PBMC culture with coronavirus spike peptide pools or control peptides (ViraFEST assay). ViraFEST relied on peptide pools to expand antigen-specific T cells; the TCRs were sequenced afterward. Fresh medium (containing IL-2) replaced half the medium on days 3 and 7. V was pared by 5 bases and J by 1 base, with 9 bases between. Germline CDR1 is SEHNR and CDR2 is FQNEAQ (reference sequence). This CDR3 spans 13 amino acids. This clonotype was observed a handful of times. Its antigen is currently unknown. Study outcomes and limitations: Spike mono-reactivity was found in 304 of 307 vaccine-specific clones from convalescent patients.

Sequence data for DNA of cultured CD4+ T cells were generated by the Oncomine TCR Beta short-read assay. TCRdb recomputed calls from the PCR reads with MiXCR, one row per CDR3 protein. The table lists about 11,000 distinct CDR3 sequences, 30% to 35% of them singletons, with less than 20% in the top ten. The receptor was derived from a human donor who had recovered from COVID-19. J is TRBJ2-7 and V is TRBV7-9; D gene unclear. Sequencing used CD4+ T cells from blood, cultured in vitro, obtained after SARS-CoV-2 vaccination. The CDR3 loop is CASSMTRSYEQYF. The CDR3, as DNA: TGTGCCAGCAGCATGACAAGATCCTACGAGCAGTACTTC.